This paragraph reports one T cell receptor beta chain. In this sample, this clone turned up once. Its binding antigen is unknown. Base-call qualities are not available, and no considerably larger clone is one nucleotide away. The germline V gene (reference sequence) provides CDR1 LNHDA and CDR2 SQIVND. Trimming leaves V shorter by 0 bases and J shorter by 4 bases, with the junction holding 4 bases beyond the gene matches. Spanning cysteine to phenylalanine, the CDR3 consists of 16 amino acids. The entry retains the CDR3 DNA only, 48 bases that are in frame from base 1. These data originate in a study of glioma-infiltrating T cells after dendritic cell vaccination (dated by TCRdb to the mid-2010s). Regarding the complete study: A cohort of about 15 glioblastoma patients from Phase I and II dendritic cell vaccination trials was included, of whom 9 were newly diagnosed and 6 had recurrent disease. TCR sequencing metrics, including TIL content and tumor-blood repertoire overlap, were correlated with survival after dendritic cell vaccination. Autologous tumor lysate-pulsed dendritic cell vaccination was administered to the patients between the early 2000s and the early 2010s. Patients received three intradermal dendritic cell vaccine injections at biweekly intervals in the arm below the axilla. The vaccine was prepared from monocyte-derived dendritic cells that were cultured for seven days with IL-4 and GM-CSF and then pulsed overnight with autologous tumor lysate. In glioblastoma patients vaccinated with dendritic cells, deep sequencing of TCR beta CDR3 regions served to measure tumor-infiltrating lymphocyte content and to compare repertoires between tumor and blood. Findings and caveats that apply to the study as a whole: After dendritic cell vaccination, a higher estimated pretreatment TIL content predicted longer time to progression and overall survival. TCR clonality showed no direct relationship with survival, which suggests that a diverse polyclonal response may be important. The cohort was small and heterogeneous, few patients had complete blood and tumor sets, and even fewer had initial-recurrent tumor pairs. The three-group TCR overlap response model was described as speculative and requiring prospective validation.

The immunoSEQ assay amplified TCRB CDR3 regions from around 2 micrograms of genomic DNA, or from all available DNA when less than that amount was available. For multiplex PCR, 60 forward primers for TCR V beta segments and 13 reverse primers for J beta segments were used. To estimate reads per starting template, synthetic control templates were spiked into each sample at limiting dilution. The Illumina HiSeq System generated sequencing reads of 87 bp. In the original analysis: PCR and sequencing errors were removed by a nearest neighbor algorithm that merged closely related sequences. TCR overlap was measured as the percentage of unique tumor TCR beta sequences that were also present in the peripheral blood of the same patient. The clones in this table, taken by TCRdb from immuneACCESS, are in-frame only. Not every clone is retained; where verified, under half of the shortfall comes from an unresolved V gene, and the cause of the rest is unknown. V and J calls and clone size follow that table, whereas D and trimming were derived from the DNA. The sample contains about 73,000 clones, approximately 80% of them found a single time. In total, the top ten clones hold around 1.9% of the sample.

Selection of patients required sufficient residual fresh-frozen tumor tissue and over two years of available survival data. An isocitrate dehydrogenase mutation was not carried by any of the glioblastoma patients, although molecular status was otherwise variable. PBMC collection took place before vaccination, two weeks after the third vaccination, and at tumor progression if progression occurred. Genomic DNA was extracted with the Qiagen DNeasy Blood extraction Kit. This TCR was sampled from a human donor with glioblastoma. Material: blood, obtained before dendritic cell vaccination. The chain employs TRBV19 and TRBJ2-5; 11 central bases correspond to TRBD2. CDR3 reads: CASSIDLAGGRETQYF. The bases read TGTGCCAGTAGTATAGATCTAGCGGGAGGCCGAGAGACCCAGTACTTC.